This T cell receptor beta chain was documented in a study of early T cells in non-severe SARS-CoV-2 infection. This CDR3 spans 17 amino acids. The J segment lost 6 bases and the V segment lost 5 bases, leaving 7 bases of the junction unmatched. The V gene's germline CDR1 is SGHAT and CDR2 FQNNGV. Each CDR3 protein is one row after TCRdb ran MiXCR on the 5' RACE reads. The table has approximately 41,000 distinct CDR3 sequences, 3.5% to 5% seen once. This clonotype was observed a few times. The sample comprised whole blood. This clonotype was obtained from an adult who was a healthcare worker with PCR-confirmed SARS-CoV-2 infection or an uninfected control (not recorded which). V gene TRBV11-2 combines with J gene TRBJ2-1, with 16 nucleotides matching TRBD2. DNA of the CDR3: TGTGCCAGCAGCATCGGGACTAGCGGGGGGGCAGGCAATGAGCAGTTCTTC. Protein product: CASSIGTSGGAGNEQFF.